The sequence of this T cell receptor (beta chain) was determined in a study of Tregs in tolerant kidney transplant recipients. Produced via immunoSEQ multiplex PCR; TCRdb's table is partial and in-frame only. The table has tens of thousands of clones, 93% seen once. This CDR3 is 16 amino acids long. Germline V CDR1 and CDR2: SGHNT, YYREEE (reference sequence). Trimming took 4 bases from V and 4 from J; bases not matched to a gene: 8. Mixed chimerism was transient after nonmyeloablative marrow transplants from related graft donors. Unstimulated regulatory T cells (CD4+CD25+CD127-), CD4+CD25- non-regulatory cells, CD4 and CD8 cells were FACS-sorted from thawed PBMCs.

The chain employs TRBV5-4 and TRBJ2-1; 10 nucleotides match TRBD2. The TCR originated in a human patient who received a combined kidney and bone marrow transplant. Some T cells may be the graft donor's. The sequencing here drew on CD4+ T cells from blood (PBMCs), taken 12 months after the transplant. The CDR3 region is CASSRDGTSAYNEQFF. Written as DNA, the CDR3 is TGTGCCAGCAGCAGGGATGGGACTAGCGCGTACAATGAGCAGTTCTTC.